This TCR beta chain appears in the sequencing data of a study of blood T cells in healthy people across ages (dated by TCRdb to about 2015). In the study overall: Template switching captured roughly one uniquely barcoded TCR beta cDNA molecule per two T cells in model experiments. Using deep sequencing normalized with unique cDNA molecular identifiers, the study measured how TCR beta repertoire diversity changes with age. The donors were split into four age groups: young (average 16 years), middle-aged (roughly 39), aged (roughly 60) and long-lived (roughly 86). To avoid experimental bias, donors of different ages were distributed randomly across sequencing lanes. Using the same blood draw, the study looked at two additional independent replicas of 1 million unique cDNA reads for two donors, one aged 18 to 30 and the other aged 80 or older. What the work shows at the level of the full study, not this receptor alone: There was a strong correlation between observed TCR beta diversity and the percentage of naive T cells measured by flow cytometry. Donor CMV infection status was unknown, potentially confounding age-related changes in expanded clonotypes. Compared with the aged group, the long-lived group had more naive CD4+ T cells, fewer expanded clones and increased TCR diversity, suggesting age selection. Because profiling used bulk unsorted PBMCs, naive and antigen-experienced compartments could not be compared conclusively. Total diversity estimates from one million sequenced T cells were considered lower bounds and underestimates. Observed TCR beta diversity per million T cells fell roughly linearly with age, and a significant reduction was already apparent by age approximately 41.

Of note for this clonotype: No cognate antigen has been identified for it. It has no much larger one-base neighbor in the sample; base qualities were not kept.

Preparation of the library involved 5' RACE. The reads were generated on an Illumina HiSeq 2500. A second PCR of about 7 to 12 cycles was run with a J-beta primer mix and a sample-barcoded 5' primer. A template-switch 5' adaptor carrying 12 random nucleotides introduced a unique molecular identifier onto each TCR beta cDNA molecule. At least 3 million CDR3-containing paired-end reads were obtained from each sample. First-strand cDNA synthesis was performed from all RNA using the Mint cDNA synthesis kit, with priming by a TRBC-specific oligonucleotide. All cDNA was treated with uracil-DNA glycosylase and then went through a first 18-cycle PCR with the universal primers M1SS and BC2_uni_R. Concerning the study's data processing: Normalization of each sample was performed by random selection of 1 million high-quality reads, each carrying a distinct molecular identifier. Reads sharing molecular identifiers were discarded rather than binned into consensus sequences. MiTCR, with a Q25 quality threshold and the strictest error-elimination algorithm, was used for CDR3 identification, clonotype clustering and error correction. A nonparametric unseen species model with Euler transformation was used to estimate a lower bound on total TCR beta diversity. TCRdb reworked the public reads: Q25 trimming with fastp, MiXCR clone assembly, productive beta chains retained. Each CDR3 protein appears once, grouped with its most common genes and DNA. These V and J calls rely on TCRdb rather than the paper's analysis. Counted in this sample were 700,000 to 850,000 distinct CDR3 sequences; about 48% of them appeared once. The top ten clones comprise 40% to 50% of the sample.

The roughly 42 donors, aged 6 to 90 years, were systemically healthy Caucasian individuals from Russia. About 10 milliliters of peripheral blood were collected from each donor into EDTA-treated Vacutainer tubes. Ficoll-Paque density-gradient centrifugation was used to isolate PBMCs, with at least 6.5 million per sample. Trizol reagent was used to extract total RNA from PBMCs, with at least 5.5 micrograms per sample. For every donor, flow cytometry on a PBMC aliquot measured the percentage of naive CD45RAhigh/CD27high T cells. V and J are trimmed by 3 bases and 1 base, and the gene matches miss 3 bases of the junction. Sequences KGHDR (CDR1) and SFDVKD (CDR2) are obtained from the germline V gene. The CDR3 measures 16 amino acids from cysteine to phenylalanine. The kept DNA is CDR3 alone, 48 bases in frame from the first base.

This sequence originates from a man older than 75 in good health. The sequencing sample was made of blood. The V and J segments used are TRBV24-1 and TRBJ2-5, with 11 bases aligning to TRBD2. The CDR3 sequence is CATSDPGLAAQETQYF. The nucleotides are TGTGCCACCAGTGATCCGGGACTAGCGGCCCAAGAGACCCAGTACTTC.